This T cell receptor beta chain came from a study of identifying expanded T cells in peripheral blood. Libraries were prepared by immunoSEQ multiplex PCR; TCRdb keeps only in-frame clonotypes and omits some of them. This repertoire shows about 78,000 clones, approximately 84% found once; its top ten account for around a sixth. Findings of the study overall: Differentially abundant clones: approximately 1.3 between replicates, approximately 16 at about 13 days, more than 18 at four. Variance in clone template counts between approximately 2-week samples significantly increased with total template count across all healthy donors.

Concerning this clone: What it recognizes is unknown.

Germline V lookup: CDR1 SGHVS, CDR2 FQNEAQ. Germline trimming cut 4 bases from V and 3 bases from J; bases unmatched to any gene: 1. This CDR3 has 13 residues. Collection occurred without any documented infections or immune events in donors. Sequenced input: blood. The V gene is TRBV7-8, the J gene TRBJ1-2; TRBD1 aligns across 8 bases. This clonotype was obtained from a person between 18 and 70 years old in good health. In DNA form, the CDR3 reads TGTGCCAGCAGCTCGGACAGGGACTATGGCTACACCTTC. As protein: CASSSDRDYGYTF.